This T cell receptor beta chain was recorded in a study of primary melanoma T cells and metastatic recurrence. The CDR3 length is 13 residues. The germline V and J ends were trimmed by 4 bases and 7 bases, with 16 bases remaining between them. Per germline, CDR1 GTSNPN and CDR2 SVGIG (reference sequence). Using immunoSEQ multiplex PCR, the repertoire was profiled, and TCRdb retains in-frame clones only, with some absent. The profile shows about 230 clones, 70% to 90% of them singletons. The J gene is TRBJ1-1, the V gene TRBV30; maybe TRBD1 (6 bases). This sequence originates from a human donor with melanoma. Sample: melanoma tumor tissue. CDR3 coding DNA: TGTGCCTGGACGAGACGAGGAGGGGGTGAAGCTTTCTTT. It yields the protein CAWTRRGGGEAFF.